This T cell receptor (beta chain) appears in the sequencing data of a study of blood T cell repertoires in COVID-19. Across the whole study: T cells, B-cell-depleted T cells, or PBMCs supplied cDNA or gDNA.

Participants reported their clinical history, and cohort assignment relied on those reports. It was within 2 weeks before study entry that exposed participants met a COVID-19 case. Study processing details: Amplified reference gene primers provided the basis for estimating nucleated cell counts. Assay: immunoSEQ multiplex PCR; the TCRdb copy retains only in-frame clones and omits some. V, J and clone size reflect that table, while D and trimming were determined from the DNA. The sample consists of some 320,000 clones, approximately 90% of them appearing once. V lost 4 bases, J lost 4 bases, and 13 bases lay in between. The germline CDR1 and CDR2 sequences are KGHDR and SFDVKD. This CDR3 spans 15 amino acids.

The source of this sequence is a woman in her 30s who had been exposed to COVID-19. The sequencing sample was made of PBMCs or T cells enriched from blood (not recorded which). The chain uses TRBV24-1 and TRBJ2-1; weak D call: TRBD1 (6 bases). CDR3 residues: CATSDPPQGYNEQFF. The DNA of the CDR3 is TGTGCCACCAGTGACCCCCCCCAGGGGTACAATGAGCAGTTCTTC.